Sequencing of this TCR beta chain was carried out in a study of blood T cells in healthy people across ages. Study results and caveats: Older age coincided with a roughly linear decline in TCR beta diversity per million T cells. Changes in expanded clonotypes were possibly confounded, as the CMV status of donors was unknown. Aged donors had fewer naive CD4+ cells and lower diversity than long-lived donors.

Combining a sample-barcoded 5' primer with a J-beta primer mix, a second PCR ran for about 7 to 11 cycles. TCRdb used MiXCR to reprocess the 5' RACE reads, holding one entry per CDR3 protein. The profile shows more than 800,000 distinct CDR3 sequences, 35% to 55% of them singletons. Of note for this clonotype: Its specificity is unknown. A much larger clone sits a single nucleotide away, making a read error possible.

Germline V gene lookup returns CDR1 SNHLY and CDR2 FYNNEI. The CDR3 covers 11 residues. Each donor supplied approximately 10 milliliters of peripheral blood. The specimen was blood. The rearrangement joins TRBV2 to TRBJ2-1, with D unresolved. The sequence was collected from a woman aged 60-70 years in good health. DNA for the CDR3: TGTGCCAGCAGGGCTAGGGATGACCAGTTCTTC. Translated: CASRARDDQFF. The full variable domain, in which reference TRBV2 and TRBJ2-1 provide the parts outside the CDR3, is EPEVTQTPSHQVTQMGQEVILRCVPISNHLYFYWYRQILGQKVEFLVSFYNNEISEKSEIFDDQFSVERPDGSNFTLKIRSTKLEDSAMYFCASRARDDQFFGPGTRLTVL.